This T cell receptor beta chain was identified in a study of shared clonotypes between healthy human individuals. The V gene's germline CDR1 is MDHEN and CDR2 SYDVKM. V was shortened by 5 bases and J by 2 bases, with 12 bases between the two germline ends. The CDR3 sequence is 14 residues long. Overall study findings and caveats: At large depth, rarefaction still showed sorted-subset sequencing to be incomplete. The generation probabilities recorded for non-shared clonotypes fell below those of clonotypes shared by all four donors.

Measured with immunoSEQ multiplex PCR; TCRdb has only the in-frame clones, and not every one. The table lists about 2 million clones, approximately 95% of them singletons. Naive CD8 isolation took CD45RO-negative cells positively selected for CCR7 and excluded terminally differentiated effector memory CD45RA+ cells. Nashville, Tennessee was home to all donors, who were Caucasian adults. Points on this clone: Its cognate antigen is unknown.

This chain joins TRBV28 and TRBJ2-5; D is perhaps TRBD1 or TRBD2 (7 bases each). The source material was naive CD8+ T cells sorted from blood. The sequence came from a man aged 18 to 30 in good health. The CDR3: CASSPGGEQETQYF. CDR3 bases: TGTGCCAGCAGTCCAGGGGGGGAACAAGAGACCCAGTACTTC.